The present T cell receptor beta chain was sequenced within a study of cytomegalovirus exposure and HLA in healthy donors. Study findings and constraints: Across donors, most TCRs were seen rarely, yet some public ones were widespread. According to the study, 160 or so TCR beta chains were cytomegalovirus-associated. In vitro work confirmed that a few CMV-associated chains recognize CMV antigens.

The repertoire was sequenced with immunoSEQ multiplex PCR; TCRdb's copy has only in-frame clones and lacks some. The sample has approximately 160,000 clones, roughly 84% seen once. This clone was counted a single time. Its cognate antigen is unknown. V gave up 4 bases and J gave up 3 bases, with 16 bases separating them. Germline V gene sequence: CDR1 SGHTA, CDR2 FQGTGA. The CDR3 covers 15 residues. Material: PBMCs. The sequence derives from a man aged 25-40 years in good health and CMV-seropositive. The gene calls are TRBV7-3 and TRBJ2-7; D might be TRBD1 (6 bases). CDR3 nucleotides: TGTGCCAGCAGCTCTCCCATGGGGGCATTCTACGAGCAGTACTTC. It is translated as CASSSPMGAFYEQYF.